These T cell receptor beta chains were read from a single sample in a study of brain metastases from non-small cell lung cancer. The table came from immunoSEQ multiplex PCR; TCRdb's copy has only in-frame clones and leaves some out. The sample contains 2,100 or so clones, approximately 80% of which appear only once. Sequenced material: tissue from a brain metastasis. These receptors were collected from a donor over 35 with non-small cell lung cancer. Both conserved end residues are part of each CDR3. A D gene is named only where the DNA matches it firmly. Clone size appears in some rows only: once, few, many, or a class for an expanded clone.

NA	TRBV4-3	TRBJ1-2	NA	CASSPTATQYNYGYTF	TGCGCCAGCAGCCCCACAGCGACTCAATATAACTATGGCTACACCTTC
NA	TRBV9	TRBJ2-3	TRBD1	CASSPGTGGVTDTQYF	TGTGCCAGCAGCCCTGGGACAGGGGGTGTTACAGATACGCAGTATTTT
few	TRBV7-9	TRBJ2-2	NA	CASSPDTRSGELFF	TGTGCCAGCAGTCCGGACACCCGAAGCGGAGAGCTGTTTTTT
few	TRBV5-1	TRBJ1-1	NA	CASSSQGPRNTEAFF	TGCGCCAGCAGCTCGCAGGGGCCCAGGAACACTGAAGCTTTCTTT
NA	TRBV18	TRBJ1-1	TRBD1	CASSQQGDIVTEAFF	TGTGCCAGCTCACAACAGGGGGATATTGTCACTGAAGCTTTCTTT
NA	TRBV4-3	TRBJ2-3	TRBD2	CASQSRGYSTDTQYF	TGCGCCAGCCAGTCGCGGGGGTATAGCACAGATACGCAGTATTTT
NA	TRBV2	TRBJ2-3	NA	CASSEAPWFGQYF	TGTGCCAGCAGTGAAGCGCCCTGGTTTGGGCAGTATTTT
few	TRBV19	TRBJ2-2	NA	CASSIDFSGELFF	TGTGCCAGTAGTATAGACTTTTCCGGGGAGCTGTTTTTT
NA	TRBV28	TRBJ1-4	NA	CASSLGGAANEKLFF	TGTGCCAGCAGTTTGGGGGGGGCAGCTAATGAAAAACTGTTTTTT
few	TRBV19	TRBJ1-3	NA	CASSTRGILYF	TGTGCCAGTAGTACCCGGGGGATCCTGTATTTT
NA	TRBV29-1	TRBJ2-2	NA	CSVAAGTNTGELFF	TGCAGCGTTGCCGCGGGGACTAACACCGGGGAGCTGTTTTTT
NA	TRBV6-1	TRBJ2-3	NA	CASSQGILTDTQYF	TGTGCCAGCAGTCAGGGTATCCTCACAGATACGCAGTATTTT
NA	TRBV3-1/TRBV3-2	TRBJ2-3	NA	CASSQGTLTDTQYF	TGTGCCAGCAGCCAAGGGACCCTCACAGATACGCAGTATTTT
NA	TRBV7-8	TRBJ2-2	NA	CASSLYPNTGELFF	TGTGCCAGCAGCTTATACCCGAACACCGGGGAGCTGTTTTTT
few	TRBV7-9	TRBJ2-2	NA	CASSFRTGTLNTGELFF	TGTGCCAGCAGCTTCAGGACCGGGACACTGAACACCGGGGAGCTGTTTTTT
NA	TRBV27	TRBJ1-1	TRBD1	CASSSLDRLFSAEAFF	TGTGCCAGCAGTTCACTGGACAGGCTGTTTAGTGCTGAAGCTTTCTTT
NA	TRBV29-1	TRBJ2-2	TRBD1	CSVGRRGQAGKLFF	TGCAGCGTGGGGCGAAGGGGGCAAGCCGGGAAGCTGTTTTTT
NA	TRBV7-8	TRBJ1-2	TRBD1	CASSLDRGRDYGYTF	TGTGCCAGCAGCTTAGATAGGGGGCGCGACTATGGCTACACCTTC
NA	TRBV19	TRBJ1-1	NA	CASTSEQGNTEAFF	TGTGCCAGTACCTCAGAACAGGGGAACACTGAAGCTTTCTTT
NA	TRBV15	TRBJ2-1	TRBD2	CATSPGLAGALGWQFF	TGTGCCACCAGCCCCGGCCTAGCGGGAGCCCTCGGGTGGCAGTTCTTC
NA	TRBV9	TRBJ2-5	NA	CASSVAGLGEETQYF	TGTGCCAGCAGCGTAGCAGGGCTAGGGGAGGAGACCCAGTACTTC
NA	TRBV6-1	TRBJ2-1	NA	CASSESVTGHNEQFF	TGTGCCAGCAGTGAATCGGTGACAGGTCACAATGAGCAGTTCTTC
few	TRBV18	TRBJ2-5	TRBD2	CASSPPGGEETQYF	TGTGCCAGCTCGCCGCCGGGGGGGGAAGAGACCCAGTACTTC
NA	TRBV28	TRBJ2-7	TRBD2	CASSFSSGTRYEQYF	TGTGCCAGCAGTTTTAGTTCTGGGACTAGGTATGAGCAGTACTTC
NA	TRBV3-1/TRBV3-2	TRBJ2-3	NA	CASSLTGSRPDTQYF	TGTGCCAGCAGCCTCACAGGGAGTCGGCCAGATACGCAGTATTTT
NA	TRBV4-2	TRBJ1-5	NA	CASSQGGLSNQPQHF	TGTGCCAGCAGCCAGGGCGGCCTCTCTAATCAGCCCCAGCATTTT
NA	TRBV29-1	TRBJ1-2	TRBD1	CSVEKGQGYGYTF	TGCAGCGTTGAAAAGGGACAGGGATATGGCTACACCTTC
NA	TRBV27	TRBJ1-1	NA	CASSGSSSMNTEAFF	TGTGCCAGCAGTGGATCTTCCAGTATGAACACTGAAGCTTTCTTT
NA	TRBV9	TRBJ1-4	NA	CASSVDLGGEKLFF	TGTGCCAGCAGCGTAGACCTGGGGGGTGAAAAACTGTTTTTT
NA	TRBV2	TRBJ2-5	TRBD2	CASSEQRGSQETQYF	TGTGCCAGCAGTGAGCAGCGGGGGTCCCAAGAGACCCAGTACTTC
NA	TRBV5-1	TRBJ2-7	TRBD1	CASSLRQGYYEQYF	TGCGCCAGCAGCCTCAGACAGGGATACTACGAGCAGTACTTC
NA	TRBV21-1	TRBJ2-7	NA	CASSPAGTGSPYEQYF	TGTGCCAGCAGCCCGGCCGGGACAGGGTCCCCCTACGAGCAGTACTTC
once	TRBV19	TRBJ2-3	NA	CASSDGHRSTDTQYF	TGTGCCAGTAGCGACGGACACCGAAGCACAGATACGCAGTATTTT
NA	TRBV7-2	TRBJ1-5	NA	CASRLSGGGGQPQHF	TGTGCCAGCCGCTTGAGTGGCGGGGGTGGTCAGCCCCAGCATTTT
few	TRBV6-4	TRBJ2-5	NA	CASSNGETQYF	TGTGCCAGCTCGAACGGGGAGACCCAGTACTTC
NA	TRBV4-2	TRBJ2-2	TRBD2	CASSQDGLAGNTGELFF	TGTGCCAGCAGCCAAGATGGATTAGCGGGGAACACCGGGGAGCTGTTTTTT
NA	TRBV5-6	TRBJ2-7	NA	CASSLGFRSLYEQYF	TGTGCCAGTAGCTTGGGGTTCAGGAGCCTCTACGAGCAGTACTTC
NA	TRBV5-6	TRBJ2-3	TRBD2	CASSLATGRGGADMQYF	TGTGCCAGCAGCTTGGCGACCGGGCGCGGGGGGGCGGATATGCAGTATTTT
NA	TRBV24-1	TRBJ2-5	TRBD1	CATSARGLGETQYF	TGTGCCACCAGTGCCAGGGGGCTGGGGGAGACCCAGTACTTC
NA	TRBV6-6	TRBJ1-2	TRBD1	CASRDTGTGGGYTF	TGTGCCAGCAGAGATACCGGGACAGGCGGTGGCTACACCTTC
NA	TRBV6-5	TRBJ2-7	TRBD2	CASSSGHWTSSYEQYF	TGTGCCAGCAGTTCGGGCCATTGGACTAGCTCCTACGAGCAGTACTTC
NA	TRBV6-2/TRBV6-3	TRBJ1-2	NA	CASSTWTVFSNYGYTF	TGTGCCAGCAGTACTTGGACAGTCTTCTCCAACTATGGCTACACCTTC
large	TRBV5-1	TRBJ2-5	NA	CASSDPQGTETQYF	TGCGCCAGCAGCGATCCTCAGGGTACAGAGACCCAGTACTTC
NA	TRBV6-2/TRBV6-3	TRBJ2-1	NA	CASSYPTRQAYNEQFF	TGTGCCAGCAGTTACCCCACAAGACAGGCGTACAATGAGCAGTTCTTC
NA	TRBV7-3	TRBJ2-3	NA	CASSLSSGSLIDTQYF	TGTGCCAGCAGCTTAAGTTCCGGGAGTCTCATAGATACGCAGTATTTT
NA	TRBV18	TRBJ2-3	TRBD1	CASSPPGQGGTDTQYF	TGTGCCAGCTCACCACCGGGACAGGGGGGCACAGATACGCAGTATTTT
NA	TRBV23-1	TRBJ2-3	TRBD1	CARKGQDRTDTQYF	TGCGCCAGAAAAGGACAGGACCGCACAGATACGCAGTATTTT
NA	TRBV7-2	TRBJ2-1	NA	CASSSWVDNEQFF	TGTGCCAGCAGCTCTTGGGTGGACAATGAGCAGTTCTTC
NA	TRBV24-1	TRBJ1-1	NA	CATSASGPMNTEAFF	TGTGCCACCAGTGCATCGGGACCTATGAACACTGAAGCTTTCTTT